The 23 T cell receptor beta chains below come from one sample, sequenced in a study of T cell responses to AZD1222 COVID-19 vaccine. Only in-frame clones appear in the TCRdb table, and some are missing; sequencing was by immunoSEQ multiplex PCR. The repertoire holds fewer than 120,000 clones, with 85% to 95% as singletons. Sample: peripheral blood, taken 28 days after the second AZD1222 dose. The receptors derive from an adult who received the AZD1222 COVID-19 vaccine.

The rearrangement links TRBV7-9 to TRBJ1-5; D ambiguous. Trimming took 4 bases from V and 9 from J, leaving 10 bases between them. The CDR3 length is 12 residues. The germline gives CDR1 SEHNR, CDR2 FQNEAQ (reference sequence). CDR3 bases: TGTGCCAGCAGCTCCTCCCCCGGGCCCCAGCATTTT. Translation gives CASSSSPGPQHF.

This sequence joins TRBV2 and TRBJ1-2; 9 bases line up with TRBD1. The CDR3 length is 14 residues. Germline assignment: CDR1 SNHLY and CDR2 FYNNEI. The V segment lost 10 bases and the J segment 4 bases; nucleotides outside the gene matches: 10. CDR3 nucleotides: TGTGCCACCTCGCCCGACAGGGGGACCTATGGCTACACCTTC. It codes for CATSPDRGTYGYTF.

CDR3 loop: CASTLRRSSTGELFF. The CDR3, as DNA: TGTGCCAGCACCCTCCGGCGTTCAAGCACCGGGGAGCTGTTTTTT. This chain uses TRBV5-6 with TRBJ2-2; D uncertain. The CDR3 runs 15 residues. Germline CDR1 and CDR2: SGHDT and YYEEEE. The V end was cut by 6 bases, the J end by 4 bases, with 16 bases between.

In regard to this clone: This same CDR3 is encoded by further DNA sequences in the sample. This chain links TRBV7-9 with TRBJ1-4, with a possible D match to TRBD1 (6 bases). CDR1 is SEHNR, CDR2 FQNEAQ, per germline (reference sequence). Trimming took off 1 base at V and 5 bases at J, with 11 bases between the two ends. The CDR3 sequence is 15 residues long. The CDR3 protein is CASSLETGPNEKLFF. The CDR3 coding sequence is TGTGCCAGCAGCTTAGAGACAGGTCCAAATGAAAAACTGTTTTTT.

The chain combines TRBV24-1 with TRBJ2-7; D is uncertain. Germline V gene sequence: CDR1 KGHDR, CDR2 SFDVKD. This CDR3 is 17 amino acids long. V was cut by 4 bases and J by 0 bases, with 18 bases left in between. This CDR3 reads CATSDSSASQSSYEQYF. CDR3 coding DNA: TGTGCCACCAGTGACTCCTCCGCCAGTCAAAGCTCCTACGAGCAGTACTTC.

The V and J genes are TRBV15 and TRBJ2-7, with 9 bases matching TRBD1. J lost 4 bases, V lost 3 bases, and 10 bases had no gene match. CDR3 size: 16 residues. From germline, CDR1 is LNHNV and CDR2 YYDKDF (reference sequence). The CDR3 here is CATSSGTGPLAYEQYF. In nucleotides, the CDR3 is TGTGCCACCAGCAGCGGGACAGGGCCCCTAGCGTACGAGCAGTACTTC.

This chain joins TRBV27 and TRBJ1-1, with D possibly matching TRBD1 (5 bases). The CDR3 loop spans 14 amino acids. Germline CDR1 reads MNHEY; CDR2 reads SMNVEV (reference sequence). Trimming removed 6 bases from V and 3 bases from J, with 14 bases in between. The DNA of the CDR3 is TGTGCCAGCAGCTCACTCGGGACCTACACTGAAGCTTTCTTT. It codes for CASSSLGTYTEAFF.

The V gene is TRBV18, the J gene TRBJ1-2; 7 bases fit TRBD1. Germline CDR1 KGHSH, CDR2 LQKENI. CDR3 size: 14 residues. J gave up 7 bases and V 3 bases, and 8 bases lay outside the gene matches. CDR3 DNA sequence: TGTGCCAGCTCACCGGTGAGGGACAGAGGTGGCTACACCTTC. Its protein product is CASSPVRDRGGYTF.

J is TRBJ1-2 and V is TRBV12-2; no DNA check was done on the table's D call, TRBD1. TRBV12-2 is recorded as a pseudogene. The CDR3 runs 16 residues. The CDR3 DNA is TGTGCAAGTCGCCCTCCGGGACAGGGGGGAGACTATGGCTACACCTTC. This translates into CASRPPGQGGDYGYTF.

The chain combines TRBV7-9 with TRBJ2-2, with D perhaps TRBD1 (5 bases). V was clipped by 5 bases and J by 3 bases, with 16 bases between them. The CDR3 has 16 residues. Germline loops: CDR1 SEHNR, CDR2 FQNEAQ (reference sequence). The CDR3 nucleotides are TGTGCCAGCAGCCCAGGGTCAGGCTTCTACACCGGGGAGCTGTTTTTT. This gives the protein CASSPGSGFYTGELFF.

Written as DNA, the CDR3 is TGTGCCAGCAGTGAAGCCAGGACAGGGTGGGTGGAGACCCAGTACTTC. The encoded protein is CASSEARTGWVETQYF. The genes are TRBV2 and TRBJ2-5; TRBD1 agrees at 8 bases. This CDR3 is built from 16 residues. Germline lookup yields CDR1 SNHLY and CDR2 FYNNEI. Losses at the gene ends were 0 bases for V and 5 bases for J; bases not matched to a gene: 8. The whole variable domain, filled in from reference TRBV2 and TRBJ2-5, reads EPEVTQTPSHQVTQMGQEVILRCVPISNHLYFYWYRQILGQKVEFLVSFYNNEISEKSEIFDDQFSVERPDGSNFTLKIRSTKLEDSAMYFCASSEARTGWVETQYFGPGTRLLVL.

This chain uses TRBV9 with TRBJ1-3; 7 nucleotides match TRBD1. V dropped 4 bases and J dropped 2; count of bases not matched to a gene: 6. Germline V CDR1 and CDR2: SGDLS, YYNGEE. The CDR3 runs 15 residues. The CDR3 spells CASSTTGAAGNTIYF. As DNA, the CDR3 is TGTGCCAGCAGCACCACAGGGGCGGCTGGAAACACCATATATTTT.

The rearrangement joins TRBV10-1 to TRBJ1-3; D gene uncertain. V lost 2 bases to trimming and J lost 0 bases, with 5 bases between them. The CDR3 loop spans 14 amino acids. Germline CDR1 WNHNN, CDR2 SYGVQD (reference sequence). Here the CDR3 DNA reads TGCGCCAGCAGTGAGCACAGCTCTGGAAACACCATATATTTT. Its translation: CASSEHSSGNTIYF.

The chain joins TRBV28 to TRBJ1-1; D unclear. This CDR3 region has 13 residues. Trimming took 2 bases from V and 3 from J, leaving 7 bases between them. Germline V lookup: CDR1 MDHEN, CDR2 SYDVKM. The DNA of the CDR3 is TGTGCCAGCAGTTTAACACCGGACACTGAAGCTTTCTTT. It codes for CASSLTPDTEAFF.

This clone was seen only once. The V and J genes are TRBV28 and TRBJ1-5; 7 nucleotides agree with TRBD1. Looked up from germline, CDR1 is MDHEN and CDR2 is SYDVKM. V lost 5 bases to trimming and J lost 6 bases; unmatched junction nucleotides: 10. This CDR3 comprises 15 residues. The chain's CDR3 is CASSPGTVPGQPQHF. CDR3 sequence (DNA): TGTGCCAGCAGTCCAGGGACAGTCCCTGGTCAGCCCCAGCATTTT.

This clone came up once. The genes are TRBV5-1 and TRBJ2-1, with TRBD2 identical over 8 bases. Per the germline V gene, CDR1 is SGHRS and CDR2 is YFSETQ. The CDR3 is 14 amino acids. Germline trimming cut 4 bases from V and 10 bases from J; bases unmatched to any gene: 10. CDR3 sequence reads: CASSRAGAPDEQFF. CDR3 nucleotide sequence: TGCGCCAGCAGCAGAGCGGGAGCTCCGGACGAGCAGTTCTTC.

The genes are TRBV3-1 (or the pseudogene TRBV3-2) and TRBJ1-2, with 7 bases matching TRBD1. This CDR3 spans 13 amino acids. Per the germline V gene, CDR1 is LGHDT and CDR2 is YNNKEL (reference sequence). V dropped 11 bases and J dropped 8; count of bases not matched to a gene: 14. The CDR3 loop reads CASQDETGVGYTF. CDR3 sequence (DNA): TGTGCCTCACAGGACGAAACAGGGGTCGGCTACACCTTC.

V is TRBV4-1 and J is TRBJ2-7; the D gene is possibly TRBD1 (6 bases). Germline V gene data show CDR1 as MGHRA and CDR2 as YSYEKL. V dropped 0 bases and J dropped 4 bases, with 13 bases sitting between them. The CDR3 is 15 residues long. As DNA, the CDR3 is TGCGCCAGCAGCCAAGAGGACAGCCTACCTTACGAGCAGTACTTC. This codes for CASSQEDSLPYEQYF.

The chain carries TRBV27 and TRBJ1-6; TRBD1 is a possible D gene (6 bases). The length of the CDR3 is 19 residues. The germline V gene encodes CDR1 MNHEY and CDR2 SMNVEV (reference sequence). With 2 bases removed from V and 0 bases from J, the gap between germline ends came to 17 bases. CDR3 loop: CASSLRGGGGSSYNSPLHF. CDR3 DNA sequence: TGTGCCAGCAGTTTAAGGGGGGGTGGAGGGAGCTCCTATAATTCACCCCTCCACTTT.

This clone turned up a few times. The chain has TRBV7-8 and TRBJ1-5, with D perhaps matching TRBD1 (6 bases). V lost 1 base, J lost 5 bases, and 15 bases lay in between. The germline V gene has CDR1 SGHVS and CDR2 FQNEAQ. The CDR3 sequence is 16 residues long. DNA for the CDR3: TGTGCCAGCAGCTTAGGTGCGGGACAAAATTATCAGCCCCAGCATTTT. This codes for CASSLGAGQNYQPQHF. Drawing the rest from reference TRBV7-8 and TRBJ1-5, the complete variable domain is GAGVSQSPRYKVAKRGQDVALRCDPISGHVSLFWYQQALGQGPEFLTYFQNEAQLDKSGLPSDRFFAERPEGSVSTLKIQRTQQEDSAVYLCASSLGAGQNYQPQHFGDGTRLSIL.

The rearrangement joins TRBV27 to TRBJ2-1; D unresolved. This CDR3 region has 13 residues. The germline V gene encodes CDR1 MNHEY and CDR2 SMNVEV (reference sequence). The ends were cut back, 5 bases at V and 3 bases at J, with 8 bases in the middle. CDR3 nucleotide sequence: TGTGCCAGCAGTCTTCCGGACTACAATGAGCAGTTCTTC. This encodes CASSLPDYNEQFF.

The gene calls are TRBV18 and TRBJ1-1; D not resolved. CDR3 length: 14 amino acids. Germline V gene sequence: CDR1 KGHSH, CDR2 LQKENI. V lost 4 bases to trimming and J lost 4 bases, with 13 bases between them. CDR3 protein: CASSLTARVTEAFF. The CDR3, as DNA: TGTGCCAGCTCACTTACCGCCCGTGTCACTGAAGCTTTCTTT.

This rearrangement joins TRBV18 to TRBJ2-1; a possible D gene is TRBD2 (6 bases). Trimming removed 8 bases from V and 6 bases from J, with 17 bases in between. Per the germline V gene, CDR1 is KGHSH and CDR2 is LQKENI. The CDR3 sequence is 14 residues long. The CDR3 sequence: CASLSGTGGNEQFF. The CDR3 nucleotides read TGTGCCAGCCTCTCCGGGACTGGGGGCAATGAGCAGTTCTTC.